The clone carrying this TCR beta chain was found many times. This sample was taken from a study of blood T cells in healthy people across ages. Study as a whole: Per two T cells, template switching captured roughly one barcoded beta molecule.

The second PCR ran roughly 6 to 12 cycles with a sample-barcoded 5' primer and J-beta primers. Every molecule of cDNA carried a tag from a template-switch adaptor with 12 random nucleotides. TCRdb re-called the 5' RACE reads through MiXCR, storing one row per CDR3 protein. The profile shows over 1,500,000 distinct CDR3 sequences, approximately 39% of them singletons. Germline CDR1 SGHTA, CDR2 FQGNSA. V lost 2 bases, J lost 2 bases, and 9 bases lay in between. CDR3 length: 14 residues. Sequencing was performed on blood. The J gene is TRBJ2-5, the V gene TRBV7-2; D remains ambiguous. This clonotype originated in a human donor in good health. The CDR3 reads CASSLYTPQETQYF. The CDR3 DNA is TGTGCCAGCAGCTTATATACACCACAAGAGACCCAGTACTTC. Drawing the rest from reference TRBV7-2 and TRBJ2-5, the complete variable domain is GAGVSQSPSNKVTEKGKDVELRCDPISGHTALYWYRQSLGQGLEFLIYFQGNSAPDKSGLPSDRFSAERTGGSVSTLTIQRTQQEDSAVYLCASSLYTPQETQYFGPGTRLLVL.